Listed below are T cell receptor beta chains from one sample, sequenced in a study of T cell responses to AZD1222 COVID-19 vaccine. Sequencing was performed with immunoSEQ multiplex PCR; in TCRdb, only in-frame clones are kept and a portion is missing. This sample has more than 110,000 clones, with 88% found just once. Sequenced material: peripheral blood, taken on day 0 of AZD1222 vaccination. The receptors were sampled from an adult in good health. CDR3s include the opening cysteine and the closing phenylalanine or tryptophan. D genes are given only for firm matches.

V	D	J	CDR3
TRBV9	-	TRBJ1-6	CASSPMIGLTSPLHF
TRBV27	-	TRBJ2-7	CASSFAGEQYF
TRBV3-1/TRBV3-2	-	TRBJ2-5	CASSLRRGIQETQYF
TRBV4-3	-	TRBJ2-3	CASSQEFGRTPDTQYF
TRBV20-1	TRBD1	TRBJ1-3	CSASLSGGKGTIYF
TRBV7-9	TRBD1	TRBJ2-7	CASSIRDSYEQYF
TRBV28	TRBD2	TRBJ2-1	CASSGASGRAGDEQFF
TRBV19	-	TRBJ1-4	CASSIQGRGEKLFF
TRBV9	TRBD1	TRBJ1-3	CASSRSGGVGNTIYF
TRBV3-1/TRBV3-2	-	TRBJ1-2	CASSHYTGKYGYTF
TRBV21-1	-	TRBJ2-3	CARDTSGTFTDTQYF
TRBV10-3	TRBD1	TRBJ1-2	CAISEPDRVNLAGYTF
TRBV11-1	-	TRBJ2-1	CASSLKQSPIEQFF
TRBV9	-	TRBJ2-1	CASSVANNEQFF
TRBV5-4	TRBD2	TRBJ2-1	CASSLGSGSYNEQFF
TRBV27	-	TRBJ2-4	CASRTTNIQYF
TRBV27	-	TRBJ2-7	CASSLTNSYEQYF